Following are 27 T cell receptor beta chains from one sample sequenced in a study of identical twins. Each CDR3 protein gets one entry after TCRdb re-called the 5' RACE reads with MiXCR. The data show hundreds of thousands of distinct CDR3 sequences, roughly 6.6% seen once. The sample also formed part of further work on yellow fever vaccine responses in identical twins.

Sample: PBMCs. Source of these receptors: a woman in her late teens or twenties in good health.

This clonotype was seen a handful of times. The V call is TRBV27, the J call TRBJ2-1, with D possibly TRBD2 on 6 matching bases. This CDR3 region has 15 residues. Germline-derived CDR1 and CDR2 are MNHEY and SMNVEV (reference sequence). Trimming pared 3 bases from V and 7 bases from J, leaving 16 bases between. In nucleotides, the CDR3 is TGTGCCAGCAGTTTCAAGTCCCCCGGGAGAAATGAGCAGTTCTTC. Translation: CASSFKSPGRNEQFF.

The genes are TRBV5-1 and TRBJ2-1; 9 bases align to TRBD2. The CDR3 extends over 16 amino acids. Germline V gene lookup returns CDR1 SGHRS and CDR2 YFSETQ. V was pared by 0 bases and J by 6 bases, with 7 bases of the junction left unmatched. The CDR3 sequence: CASSLVASGTFNEQFF. The CDR3 nucleotides are TGCGCCAGCAGCTTGGTGGCTAGCGGGACATTCAATGAGCAGTTCTTC.

This chain joins TRBV5-1 and TRBJ2-5, with TRBD2 matching 14 bases. Germline values: CDR1 SGHRS, CDR2 YFSETQ. The CDR3 totals 16 residues. Trimming at V came to 4 bases and at J to 10 bases, leaving 12 bases not matched to a gene. This chain's CDR3 is CASSPGTSGGSRDQYF. The DNA of the CDR3 is TGCGCCAGCAGCCCGGGGACTAGCGGGGGCAGCCGTGACCAGTACTTC.

Only a few counts were recorded for this clonotype. The chain is built from TRBV6-1 and TRBJ1-5; 9 bases are shared with TRBD1. J gave up 11 bases and V 5 bases, and 10 bases lay outside the gene matches. This CDR3 region has 14 residues. CDR1 is MNHNS and CDR2 is SASEGT in the germline V gene. The DNA of the CDR3 is TGTGCCAGCAGTCCTACAGGGGGCCTCCGGTCCCAGCATTTT. It encodes CASSPTGGLRSQHF.

This clonotype has just a few counts. The J gene is TRBJ2-7, the V gene TRBV4-1, with D possibly being TRBD1 (5 bases). V shed 4 bases and J shed 3 bases, with 16 bases lying between them. Germline loops: CDR1 MGHRA, CDR2 YSYEKL. This CDR3 spans 15 amino acids. Here the CDR3 reads CASSPSADSNYEQYF. The CDR3 bases are TGCGCCAGCAGCCCATCCGCCGACAGTAACTACGAGCAGTACTTC.

The V and J genes are TRBV7-6 and TRBJ2-1; tentative D call: TRBD2 (6 bases). The germline CDR1 and CDR2 sequences are SGHVS and FNYEAQ. CDR3 length: 16 amino acids. V was pared by 1 base and J by 4 bases, with 14 bases between. CDR3 residues: CASSLELGGGYNEQFF. The CDR3 coding sequence is TGTGCCAGCAGCTTAGAATTGGGAGGCGGGTACAATGAGCAGTTCTTC.

This clonotype was picked up many times. J is TRBJ2-6 and V is TRBV12-3 or TRBV12-4; D call uncertain. CDR3 length: 17 residues. V lost 1 base, J lost 0 bases, and 10 bases lay in between. CDR3 sequence reads: CASSLGQQHSGANVLTF. CDR3 sequence (DNA): TGTGCCAGCAGTTTAGGTCAGCAACACTCTGGGGCCAACGTCCTGACTTTC.

This clonotype was seen repeatedly, ten times or more. The chain couples TRBV11-2 to TRBJ1-1, with 11 bases identical to TRBD1. In germline, CDR1 is SGHAT, CDR2 FQNNGV. After removal of 8 bases from V and 4 bases from J, the junction contained 3 bases not matched to a gene. The CDR3 totals 13 residues. CDR3 sequence: CASGTGGFTEAFF. CDR3 DNA: TGTGCCAGCGGGACAGGGGGTTTCACTGAAGCTTTCTTT.

This clonotype was recorded at least ten times. This sequence joins TRBV6-5 and TRBJ2-1, with D perhaps TRBD1 (5 bases). V lost 1 base and J lost 8, with 18 bases in between. CDR1 is MNHEY, CDR2 SVGAGI, per germline. The CDR3 covers 16 residues. The CDR3 loop is CASSYFPQGKRDEQFF. DNA for the CDR3: TGTGCCAGCAGTTACTTTCCCCAGGGTAAACGAGATGAGCAGTTCTTC.

This clonotype came up many times. V is TRBV20-1 and J is TRBJ2-3; 8 bases match TRBD2. This CDR3 contains 16 residues. Trimming removed 3 bases from V and 2 bases from J; junction bases left unmatched: 10. CDR1 and CDR2 (germline): DFQATT, SNEGSKA (reference sequence). The CDR3, as DNA: TGCAGTGCTAGCCGTCAGGCGGGGGGACTCACAGATACGCAGTATTTT. As protein: CSASRQAGGLTDTQYF.

This clonotype was observed a few times. This chain uses TRBV7-9 with TRBJ2-7, with D perhaps matching TRBD2 (6 bases). CDR3 size: 14 residues. Germline CDR1 and CDR2: SEHNR and FQNEAQ (reference sequence). V shed 4 bases and J shed 4 bases, with 14 bases lying between them. The CDR3 DNA reads TGTGCCAGCAGCTCCTCCGGGAGAAAATACGAGCAGTACTTC. It encodes CASSSSGRKYEQYF.

In the case of this clonotype: The junction departs from the called germline gene at one end, perhaps through a read error. This chain joins TRBV5-4 and TRBJ2-1, with 9 positions matching TRBD2. Germline CDR1 is SGHNT and CDR2 is YYREEE (reference sequence). CDR3 length: 18 amino acids. In DNA, the CDR3 is TGTGCCATCAGCCTGGAGCTGACTAGCGGCCACTCCTACAATGAGCAGTTCTTC. It is translated as CAISLELTSGHSYNEQFF.

In this sample, this clonotype turned up a few times. The rearrangement uses TRBV11-3 and TRBJ2-1; 7 bases fit TRBD1. CDR3 length equals 14 residues. Per germline, CDR1 SGHNT and CDR2 YENEEA. The V and J ends lost 6 bases and 6 bases, in that order; junction bases with no gene match: 8. The CDR3: CASSLEGASNEQFF. CDR3 DNA sequence: TGTGCCAGCAGTCTTGAGGGGGCGAGCAATGAGCAGTTCTTC.

J is TRBJ2-1 and V is TRBV2, with no clear D. V gave up 6 bases and J gave up 4 bases, with 7 bases separating them. Germline CDR1 reads SNHLY; CDR2 reads FYNNEI. The CDR3 runs to 12 residues. CDR3 DNA: TGTGCCAGCAGAAAGGATTACAATGAGCAGTTCTTC. Translating it yields CASRKDYNEQFF.

The gene calls are TRBV24-1 and TRBJ2-1; D is tentatively TRBD1 or TRBD2 (5 bases each). The CDR3 length is 13 residues. CDR1 and CDR2 from the germline V gene are KGHDR and SFDVKD. Trimming left V 5 bases short and J 8 bases short, with 12 bases between. The CDR3 loop reads CATSAGTVYEQFF. CDR3 coding DNA: TGTGCCACCAGTGCCGGGACCGTATATGAGCAGTTCTTC.

In its sample, this clonotype was seen many times. The chain links TRBV6-1 to TRBJ1-6; TRBD1 might be the D (6 bases). The ends were cut back, 7 bases at V and 8 bases at J, with 12 bases in the middle. The germline V gene encodes CDR1 MNHNS and CDR2 SASEGT. The CDR3 covers 13 residues. CDR3 DNA: TGTGCCAGCACCCGGACAGCTTATTCACCCCTCCACTTT. This codes for CASTRTAYSPLHF.

This clonotype was counted ten times or more. This rearrangement joins TRBV5-5 to TRBJ1-4; possibly TRBD1 for D (6 bases). Trimming stripped 6 bases from V and 4 bases from J, with 16 bases between. Germline V gene lookup returns CDR1 SGHKS and CDR2 YYEKEE (reference sequence). The length of the CDR3 is 15 residues. The CDR3 DNA reads as TGTGCCAGCACCCTGGTGGCAGGGGTTAATGAAAAACTGTTTTTT. As protein: CASTLVAGVNEKLFF.

In its sample, this clonotype was seen many times. The chain recombines TRBV12-5 with TRBJ2-2, with a tentative D call TRBD1 (5 bases). The CDR3 consists of 14 residues. Germline values: CDR1 LGHNT, CDR2 FRNRAP. V dropped 5 bases and J dropped 2 bases, with 9 bases sitting between them. This CDR3 reads CASGDDRNTGELFF. The CDR3 DNA follows: TGTGCTAGTGGTGACGACAGAAACACCGGGGAGCTGTTTTTT.

The rearrangement joins TRBV6-1 to TRBJ1-3; no definite D call. CDR1 MNHNS and CDR2 SASEGT come from the germline V gene. This CDR3 spans 14 amino acids. V gave up 6 bases and J gave up 0 bases, with 9 bases separating them. The CDR3 nucleotides read TGTGCCAGCAGGATTTCACTCTCTGGAAACACCATATATTTT. Residues: CASRISLSGNTIYF.

This clonotype was counted at least ten times. The V and J genes are TRBV10-2 and TRBJ2-3; tentative D call: TRBD2 (6 bases). V lost 5 bases and J lost 0, with 9 bases in between. The germline gives CDR1 WSHSY, CDR2 SAAADI. The CDR3 loop spans 14 amino acids. The CDR3 loop reads CASSKAGSTDTQYF. The DNA for the CDR3 is TGCGCCAGCAGTAAAGCGGGCAGCACAGATACGCAGTATTTT.

This chain joins TRBV7-9 and TRBJ2-1; no clear D gene. The CDR3 extends over 15 amino acids. The germline CDR1 and CDR2 sequences are SEHNR and FQNEAQ (reference sequence). V was cut by 1 base and J by 4 bases, with 11 bases left in between. Written as DNA, the CDR3 is TGTGCCAGCAGCTTAGTTCGATTGGTGTACAATGAGCAGTTCTTC. Encoded protein: CASSLVRLVYNEQFF.

V gene TRBV6-1 combines with J gene TRBJ1-1; no reliable D call. Germline lookup yields CDR1 MNHNS and CDR2 SASEGT. CDR3 length: 13 amino acids. V lost 7 bases, J lost 3 bases, and 12 bases lay in between. CDR3 region: CASKRHTYTEAFF. The CDR3 DNA is TGTGCCAGCAAAAGGCACACTTACACTGAAGCTTTCTTT.

Many counts were recorded for this clonotype. The rearrangement joins TRBV3-1 to TRBJ1-2, with 9 bases that match TRBD1. V dropped 2 bases and J dropped 4; count of bases not matched to a gene: 5. Looked up from germline, CDR1 is LGHDT and CDR2 is YNNKEL (reference sequence). This CDR3 spans 15 amino acids. The CDR3 DNA reads as TGTGCCAGCAGCCAAAATACGGACAGGGGCTATGGCTACACCTTC. It is translated as CASSQNTDRGYGYTF.

The genes are TRBV5-1 and TRBJ1-5; unclear D gene. The germline V and J ends were trimmed by 0 bases and 1 base, with 8 bases remaining between them. Germline V gene sequence: CDR1 SGHRS, CDR2 YFSETQ. The CDR3 spans 15 residues. In DNA, the CDR3 is TGCGCCAGCAGCTTGGACGGCCAGAGCAATCAGCCCCAGCATTTT. This gives the protein CASSLDGQSNQPQHF.

This clonotype was detected a few times. The chain combines TRBV6-5 with TRBJ2-3, with 10 bases lining up with TRBD1. This CDR3 is built from 17 residues. Losses at the gene ends were 0 bases for V and 5 bases for J; bases not matched to a gene: 8. Looked up from germline, CDR1 is MNHEY and CDR2 is SVGAGI. In DNA form, the CDR3 reads TGTGCCAGCAGTTACTCCCACGGGACAGGGGAATTAGATACGCAGTATTTT. This translates into CASSYSHGTGELDTQYF.

This clonotype was counted between two and nine times. The CDR3 reads CASSQEATGNYGYTF. The DNA of the CDR3 is TGTGCCAGCAGCCAAGAGGCGACAGGGAACTATGGCTACACCTTC. V is TRBV3-1 and J is TRBJ1-2; 7 nucleotides match TRBD1. Trimming at V came to 0 bases and at J to 2 bases, leaving 3 bases not matched to a gene. Per the germline V gene, CDR1 is LGHDT and CDR2 is YNNKEL (reference sequence). CDR3 length: 15 residues.

The gene calls are TRBV12-3 or TRBV12-4 and TRBJ2-4; a weak D match, TRBD1 (6 bases). This CDR3 comprises 18 residues. Trimming took 3 bases from V and 0 from J, leaving 18 bases between them. The CDR3 spells CASSLGRGGLQAKNIQYF. CDR3 nucleotide sequence: TGTGCCAGCAGTTTGGGCAGAGGGGGTCTCCAAGCCAAAAACATTCAGTACTTC.